This TCR beta chain was profiled in a study of response to subunit inactivated influenza vaccine. Study conclusions and caveats: Each seasonal influenza vaccination recruits few new T cells, the authors suggested.

There are a few counts of this clonotype. Its specificity is not known. CDR1 LNHNV and CDR2 YYDKDF come from the germline V gene (reference sequence). The CDR3 length is 20 residues. The ends lost 2 bases at V and 5 bases at J; junction bases unmatched: 20. In TCRdb, the RT-PCR reads were re-called with MiXCR into one record per CDR3 protein. The profile shows a few hundred thousand distinct CDR3 sequences, around 11% of them singletons. These same data were also listed under a study on T cells expressing NK-cell markers. From that paper: Scientists made TCR beta cDNA using 5'RACE template switching with UMIs. It was from sorted CD3+CD56+NKG2C+, CD3+CD56+NKG2C- and CD3+CD56-NKG2C+ T cells that TCR beta repertoires came. Serological testing identified most of the eight sequenced donors as HCMV-seropositive and one as seronegative. Expanded NKG2C+ T cell clones were not confirmed as HCMV-specific.

This clonotype originated in a man in his fifties who received an inactivated influenza vaccine. Sequencing was performed on PBMCs from blood, taken on the day of vaccination. The genes are TRBV15 and TRBJ2-3, with 9 bases fitting TRBD2. CDR3 protein: CATSRLLGGSGRGEGDTQYF. CDR3 in DNA: TGTGCCACCAGCAGACTTCTTGGTGGTAGCGGGAGAGGGGAGGGAGATACGCAGTATTTT.